One and the same sample provided the 24 T cell receptor beta chains below, sequenced in a study of blood T cells in healthy people across ages. Primers used in a second PCR of about 6 to 11 cycles were a sample-barcoded 5' primer and a J-beta primer mix. TCRdb re-analysed the 5' RACE reads in MiXCR, keeping a single row per CDR3 protein. The sample shows about 900,000 distinct CDR3 sequences, approximately 49% of them seen only once. The sequencing sample was made of blood. These receptors were collected from a man aged 25-40 years in good health.

Concerning this clonotype: This may be a read error, as it is one base from a much larger clone. The J gene is TRBJ2-4, the V gene TRBV7-9, with D possibly being TRBD1 or TRBD2 (5 bases each). This CDR3 is 16 amino acids long. The V gene's germline CDR1 is SEHNR and CDR2 FQNEAQ (reference sequence). Trimming removed 1 base from V and 13 bases from J, with 23 bases in between. The CDR3 coding sequence is TGTGCCAGCAGCTTAGGAGGGACGTTGTATTACAATGAGCAGTACTTC. This translates into CASSLGGTLYYNEQYF.

V usage is TRBV28 and J usage is TRBJ1-5; TRBD1 might be the D (6 bases). CDR3 length: 16 amino acids. Trimming removed 6 bases from V and 4 bases from J, with 19 bases in between. Germline V CDR1 and CDR2: MDHEN, SYDVKM. CDR3 coding DNA: TGTGCCAGCAGCCACCCGGCCCAGGGGTATAATCAGCCCCAGCATTTT. Amino acid sequence: CASSHPAQGYNQPQHF.

This clonotype was observed a few times. This chain joins TRBV4-1 and TRBJ1-5, with 7 bases fitting TRBD1. V lost 4 bases to trimming and J lost 2 bases; unmatched junction nucleotides: 17. From germline, CDR1 is MGHRA and CDR2 YSYEKL. This CDR3 is built from 19 residues. CDR3 in amino acids: CASSREHQTGWKGNQPQHF. CDR3 coding DNA: TGCGCCAGCAGCCGAGAGCACCAGACAGGGTGGAAAGGCAATCAGCCCCAGCATTTT.

This clonotype was seen ten or more times. The chain couples TRBV20-1 to TRBJ2-1, with D uncertain. In germline, CDR1 is DFQATT, CDR2 SNEGSKA (reference sequence). The V end was cut by 1 base, the J end by 5 bases, with 3 bases between. The length of the CDR3 is 11 residues. CDR3 in amino acids: CSARGDNEQFF. CDR3 coding DNA: TGCAGTGCTAGAGGTGACAATGAGCAGTTCTTC.

The gene calls are TRBV7-7 and TRBJ2-5; 7 bases agree with TRBD2. The CDR3 is made up of 16 amino acids. Germline-derived CDR1 and CDR2 are SSHAT and FNYEAQ (reference sequence). The V and J ends lost 1 base and 1 base, in that order; junction bases with no gene match: 6. CDR3 region: CASSLGASGFQETQYF. The CDR3 nucleotides are TGTGCCAGCAGCTTAGGGGCTAGCGGCTTCCAAGAGACCCAGTACTTC.

In the case of this clonotype: The junction shows a germline mismatch at one end, possibly a read error. This chain uses TRBV7-2 with TRBJ2-1, with 8 bases matching TRBD2. The CDR3 loop spans 16 amino acids. Germline CDR1 is SGHTA and CDR2 is FQGNSA. CDR3 in amino acids: CASSLGRGGSYNKQFF. CDR3 sequence (DNA): TGTGCCAGCAGCTTAGGACGGGGGGGCTCCTACAATAAGCAGTTCTTC.

CDR3 bases: TGTGCCAGCAGGGAGACCCCGGACAGGGCATACTCGGCCGAGCAGTACTTC. Its translation: CASRETPDRAYSAEQYF. The V gene is TRBV28, the J gene TRBJ2-7, with 8 bases fitting TRBD1. Per the germline V gene, CDR1 is MDHEN and CDR2 is SYDVKM. The CDR3 spans 17 residues. After removal of 6 bases from V and 6 bases from J, the junction contained 19 bases not matched to a gene.

V gene TRBV11-2 combines with J gene TRBJ2-1, with D uncertain. Trimming removed 1 base at V and 2 bases at J, with 9 bases between. The germline V gene has CDR1 SGHAT and CDR2 FQNNGV. This CDR3 comprises 15 residues. CDR3 protein: CASSLGPEPYNEQFF. CDR3 sequence (DNA): TGTGCCAGCAGCTTAGGCCCCGAACCCTACAATGAGCAGTTCTTC.

This sequence joins TRBV7-2 and TRBJ1-4; 9 bases map to TRBD1. Trimming removed 3 bases from V and 5 bases from J; junction bases left unmatched: 4. The CDR3 has 15 amino acids. Germline CDR1 reads SGHTA; CDR2 reads FQGNSA. As DNA, the CDR3 is TGTGCCAGCAGCTTGGGGACAGGGCAAAATGAAAAACTGTTTTTT. This codes for CASSLGTGQNEKLFF.

This chain links TRBV6-2 or TRBV6-3 with TRBJ2-5; D is uncertain. The CDR3 totals 15 residues. Trimming removed 0 bases at V and 5 bases at J, with 13 bases between. The germline CDR1 and CDR2 sequences are MNHEY and SVGEGT. The CDR3 loop is CASSYSGLKAETQYF. The CDR3 bases are TGTGCCAGCAGTTACTCCGGGCTCAAAGCGGAGACCCAGTACTTC.

The J gene is TRBJ1-6, the V gene TRBV20-1; tentative D call: TRBD1 (5 bases). Germline V gene sequence: CDR1 DFQATT, CDR2 SNEGSKA (reference sequence). Trimming took 3 bases from V and 7 from J, leaving 13 bases between them. The CDR3 totals 14 residues. The CDR3 loop reads CSARGVRDNSPLHF. CDR3 nucleotide sequence: TGCAGTGCTAGGGGGGTCAGGGACAATTCACCCCTCCACTTT.

V is TRBV7-9 and J is TRBJ2-3; 10 bases map to TRBD2. Germline V gene sequence: CDR1 SEHNR, CDR2 FQNEAQ (reference sequence). J lost 0 bases, V lost 4 bases, and 13 bases had no gene match. This CDR3 spans 19 amino acids. CDR3 protein: CASSSWGTSATPSTDTQYF. CDR3 sequence (DNA): TGTGCCAGCAGCTCCTGGGGGACTAGCGCCACCCCTAGCACAGATACGCAGTATTTT.

This clonotype occurred a few times. This chain joins TRBV5-1 and TRBJ2-1; TRBD2 matches 12 bases. The CDR3 runs to 19 residues. V gave up 6 bases and J gave up 4 bases; unmatched junction bases: 17. Per germline, CDR1 SGHRS and CDR2 YFSETQ. The CDR3, as DNA: TGCGCCAGCACCCCGACCGGGACTAGCGGGCCCCGGAGATACAATGAGCAGTTCTTC. Amino acid sequence: CASTPTGTSGPRRYNEQFF. Full variable domain (missing parts from reference TRBV5-1 and TRBJ2-1): KAGVTQTPRYLIKTRGQQVTLSCSPISGHRSVSWYQQTPGQGLQFLFEYFSETQRNKGNFPGRFSGRQFSNSRSEMNVSTLELGDSALYLCASTPTGTSGPRRYNEQFFGPGTRLTVL.

The chain joins TRBV11-2 to TRBJ2-1, with D possibly TRBD2 on 5 matching bases. V lost 2 bases, J lost 3 bases, and 11 bases lay in between. Germline CDR1 is SGHAT and CDR2 is FQNNGV. The CDR3 is 15 residues long. This chain's CDR3 is CASSLRKEGYNEQFF. In DNA form, the CDR3 reads TGTGCCAGCAGCTTAAGGAAAGAGGGCTACAATGAGCAGTTCTTC.

In this sample, this clonotype turned up a few times. The chain links TRBV6-5 to TRBJ2-1; TRBD1 aligns across 8 bases. Germline CDR1 and CDR2: MNHEY and SVGAGI. V lost 0 bases and J lost 2; bases outside the gene matches: 6. CDR3 size: 17 residues. This chain's CDR3 is CASSYSTGDRPYNEQFF. As DNA, the CDR3 is TGTGCCAGCAGTTACTCGACAGGGGACAGACCCTACAATGAGCAGTTCTTC.

The chain joins TRBV5-6 to TRBJ1-2, with 7 positions matching TRBD1. V lost 5 bases and J lost 3; bases outside the gene matches: 10. Germline CDR1 SGHDT, CDR2 YYEEEE. CDR3 length: 15 residues. CDR3 in amino acids: CASSFVDRNDYGYTF. The CDR3 nucleotides are TGTGCCAGCAGTTTTGTGGACAGGAACGACTATGGCTACACCTTC.

The V call is TRBV20-1, the J call TRBJ2-5; D perhaps matches TRBD1 (6 bases). This CDR3 region has 13 residues. The ends were cut back, 2 bases at V and 7 bases at J, with 14 bases in the middle. Per germline, CDR1 DFQATT and CDR2 SNEGSKA (reference sequence). CDR3 DNA: TGCAGTGCTAGAAAAACAGGGAGAGGGACCCAGTACTTC. Translating gives CSARKTGRGTQYF.

The chain combines TRBV5-6 with TRBJ2-7; D may correspond to TRBD1 or TRBD2 (5 bases each). The length of the CDR3 is 13 residues. The V gene lost 2 bases and the J gene lost 7 bases, with 13 bases spanning the gap. CDR1 and CDR2 (germline): SGHDT, YYEEEE. The CDR3 sequence: CASSFGASIEQYF. The CDR3 DNA is TGTGCCAGCAGCTTTGGGGCTAGCATTGAGCAGTACTTC. Variable domain in full (rest from reference TRBV5-6 and TRBJ2-7): DAGVTQSPTHLIKTRGQQVTLRCSPKSGHDTVSWYQQALGQGPQFIFQYYEEEERQRGNFPDRFSGHQFPNYSSELNVNALLLGDSALYLCASSFGASIEQYFGPGTRLTVT.

This chain uses TRBV10-3 with TRBJ2-6; the match to TRBD1 covers 9 bases. This CDR3 is built from 15 residues. The J segment lost 0 bases and the V segment lost 10 bases, leaving 4 bases of the junction unmatched. Germline V gives CDR1 ENHRY, CDR2 SYGVKD. CDR3 sequence: CATTGGVSGANVLTF. In DNA, the CDR3 is TGTGCCACGACAGGGGGGGTCTCTGGGGCCAACGTCCTGACTTTC.

The gene calls are TRBV10-3 and TRBJ2-5; tentatively, D is TRBD1 (6 bases). In germline, CDR1 is ENHRY, CDR2 SYGVKD. V was trimmed by 6 bases and J by 1 base, leaving 12 bases between them. The CDR3 loop spans 14 amino acids. The CDR3 is CAISTRDTQETQYF. The CDR3 nucleotides read TGTGCCATCAGCACTCGGGACACCCAAGAGACCCAGTACTTC.

Only a few counts were recorded for this clonotype. The chain recombines TRBV20-1 with TRBJ2-7, with D uncertain. There are 17 residues in the CDR3. V lost 1 base, J lost 0 bases, and 19 bases lay in between. Germline V lookup: CDR1 DFQATT, CDR2 SNEGSKA (reference sequence). CDR3 DNA sequence: TGCAGTGCTAGAGGCTCCCACTCTTCGGGTTACTCCTACGAGCAGTACTTC. It translates to CSARGSHSSGYSYEQYF.

This CDR3 is CASSHGVRGNEQFF. The CDR3 DNA reads as TGTGCCAGCAGCCACGGGGTACGTGGCAATGAGCAGTTCTTC. V usage is TRBV7-3 and J usage is TRBJ2-1, with D possibly TRBD2 on 5 matching bases. From germline, CDR1 is SGHTA and CDR2 FQGTGA. V was trimmed by 5 bases and J by 6 bases, leaving 14 bases between them. The CDR3 sequence is 14 residues long.

The rearrangement links TRBV27 to TRBJ1-6; TRBD1 matches 8 bases. Looked up from germline, CDR1 is MNHEY and CDR2 is SMNVEV (reference sequence). Losses at the gene ends were 5 bases for V and 6 bases for J; bases not matched to a gene: 9. The CDR3 contains 16 residues. The DNA of the CDR3 is TGTGCCAGCAGTGGGGACAGGCGTCGCCTTAATTCACCCCTCCACTTT. Encoded protein: CASSGDRRRLNSPLHF.

CDR3 residues: CASRLAGGPSNTGELFF. The CDR3 DNA reads TGTGCCAGCAGACTAGCGGGGGGACCCTCGAACACCGGGGAGCTGTTTTTT. The chain is built from TRBV12-3 or TRBV12-4 and TRBJ2-2; 12 bases match TRBD2. The CDR3 consists of 17 residues. Losses at the gene ends were 6 bases for V and 0 bases for J; bases not matched to a gene: 5.